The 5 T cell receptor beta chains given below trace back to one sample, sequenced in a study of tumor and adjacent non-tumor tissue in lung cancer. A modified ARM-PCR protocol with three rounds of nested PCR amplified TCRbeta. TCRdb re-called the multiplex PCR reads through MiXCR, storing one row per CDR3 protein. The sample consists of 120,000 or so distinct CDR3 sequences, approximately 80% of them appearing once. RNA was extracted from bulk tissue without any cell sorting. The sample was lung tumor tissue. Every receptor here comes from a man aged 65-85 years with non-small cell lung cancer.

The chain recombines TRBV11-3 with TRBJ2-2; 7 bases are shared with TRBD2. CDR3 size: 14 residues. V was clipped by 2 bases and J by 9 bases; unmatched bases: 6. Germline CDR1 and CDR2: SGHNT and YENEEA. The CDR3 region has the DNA TGTGCCAGCAGCTTAAGAGGGAGGGCCTGGGAGCTGTTTTTT. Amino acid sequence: CASSLRGRAWELFF. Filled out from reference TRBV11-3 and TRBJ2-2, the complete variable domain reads EAGVVQSPRYKIIEKKQPVAFWCNPISGHNTLYWYLQNLGQGPELLIRYENEEAVDDSQLPKDRFSAERLKGVDSTLKIQPAELGDSAVYLCASSLRGRAWELFFGEGSRLTVL.

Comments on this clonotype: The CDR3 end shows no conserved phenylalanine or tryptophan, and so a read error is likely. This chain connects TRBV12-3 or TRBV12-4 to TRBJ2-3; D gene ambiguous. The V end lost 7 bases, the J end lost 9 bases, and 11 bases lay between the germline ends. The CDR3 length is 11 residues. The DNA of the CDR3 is TGTGCCAGCAATCTCAGAGAAACGCAGTATTCT. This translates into CASNLRETQYS.

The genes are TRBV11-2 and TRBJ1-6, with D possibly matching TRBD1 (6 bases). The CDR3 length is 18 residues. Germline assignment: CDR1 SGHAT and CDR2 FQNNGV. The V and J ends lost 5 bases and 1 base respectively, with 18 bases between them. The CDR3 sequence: CASSTRARGSSYNSPLHF. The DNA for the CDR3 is TGTGCCAGCAGCACCAGGGCCAGGGGTTCGTCCTATAATTCACCCCTCCACTTT.

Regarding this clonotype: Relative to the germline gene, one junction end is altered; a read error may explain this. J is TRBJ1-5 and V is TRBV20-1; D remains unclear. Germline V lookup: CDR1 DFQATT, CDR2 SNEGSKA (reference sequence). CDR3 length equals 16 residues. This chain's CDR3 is CNARDLRDYSNQPQDF. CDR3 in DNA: TGCAATGCTAGAGATCTGAGAGACTATAGCAATCAGCCCCAGGATTTT.

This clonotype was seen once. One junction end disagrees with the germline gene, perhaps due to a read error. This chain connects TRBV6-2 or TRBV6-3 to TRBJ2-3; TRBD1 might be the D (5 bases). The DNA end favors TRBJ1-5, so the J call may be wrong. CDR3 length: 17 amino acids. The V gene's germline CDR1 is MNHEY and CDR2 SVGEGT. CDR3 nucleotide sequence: TGTGCCAGCAGCTACTCGATGACAGTAGGCCAGCAGGATACGCAGCATTTT. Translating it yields CASSYSMTVGQQDTQHF.